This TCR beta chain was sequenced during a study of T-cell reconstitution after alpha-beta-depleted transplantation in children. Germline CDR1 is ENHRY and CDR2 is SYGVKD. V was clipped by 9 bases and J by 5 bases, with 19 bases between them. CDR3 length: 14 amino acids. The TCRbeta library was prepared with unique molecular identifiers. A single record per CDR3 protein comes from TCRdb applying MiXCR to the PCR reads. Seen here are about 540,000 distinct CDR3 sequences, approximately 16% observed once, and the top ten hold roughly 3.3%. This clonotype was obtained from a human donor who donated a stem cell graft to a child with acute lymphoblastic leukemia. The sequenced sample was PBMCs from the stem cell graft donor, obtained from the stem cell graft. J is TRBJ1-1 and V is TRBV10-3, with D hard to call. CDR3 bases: TGTGCCATTCAAACCTCGGACCTACCGACTGAAGCTTTCTTT. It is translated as CAIQTSDLPTEAFF.